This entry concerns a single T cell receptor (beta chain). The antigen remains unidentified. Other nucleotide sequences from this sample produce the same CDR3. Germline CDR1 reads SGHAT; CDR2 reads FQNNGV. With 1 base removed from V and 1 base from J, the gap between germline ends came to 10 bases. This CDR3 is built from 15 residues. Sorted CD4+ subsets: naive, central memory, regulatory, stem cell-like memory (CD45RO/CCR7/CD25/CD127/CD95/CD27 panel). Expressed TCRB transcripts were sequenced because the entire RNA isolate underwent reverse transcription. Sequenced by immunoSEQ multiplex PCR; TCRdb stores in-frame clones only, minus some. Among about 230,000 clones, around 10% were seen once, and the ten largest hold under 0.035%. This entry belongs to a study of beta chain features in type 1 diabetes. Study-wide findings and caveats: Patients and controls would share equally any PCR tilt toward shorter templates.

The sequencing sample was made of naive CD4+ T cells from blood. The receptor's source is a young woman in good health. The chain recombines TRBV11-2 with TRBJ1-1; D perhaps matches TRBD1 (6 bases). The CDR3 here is CASSLVQGSNTEAFF. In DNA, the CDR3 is TGTGCCAGCAGCTTAGTACAGGGCTCGAACACTGAAGCTTTCTTT.